A single sample is the source of the 15 T cell receptor beta chains below, sequenced in a study of identical twins. TCRdb re-derived calls from the 5' RACE reads in MiXCR, one entry per CDR3 protein. The sample has about 520,000 distinct CDR3 sequences; 22% are singletons. The same sample was also studied in work on T cells expressing NK-cell markers.

Specimen: CD4+ T cells sorted from blood. These receptors came from a woman between 18 and 29 years old in good health.

This clonotype was observed a handful of times. The chain couples TRBV20-1 to TRBJ2-3; TRBD1 matches 7 bases. V lost 6 bases and J lost 1; bases outside the gene matches: 4. This CDR3 comprises 13 residues. Germline V lookup: CDR1 DFQATT, CDR2 SNEGSKA (reference sequence). In DNA, the CDR3 is TGCAGTGCGCACGACAGGGGCACAGATACGCAGTATTTT. Translation: CSAHDRGTDTQYF.

The chain is built from TRBV5-5 and TRBJ2-1, with 8 positions matching TRBD2. Trimming cost V 1 base and J 2 bases; bases outside gene matches: 11. Germline loops: CDR1 SGHKS, CDR2 YYEKEE (reference sequence). The CDR3 sequence is 18 residues long. The CDR3 is CASSLRRTSLPPYNEQFF. The CDR3, as DNA: TGTGCCAGCAGCTTGAGAAGGACTAGCCTCCCGCCCTACAATGAGCAGTTCTTC. Full variable domain (outside the CDR3, taken from reference TRBV5-5 and TRBJ2-1): DAGVTQSPTHLIKTRGQQVTLRCSPISGHKSVSWYQQVLGQGPQFIFQYYEKEERGRGNFPDRFSARQFPNYSSELNVNALLLGDSALYLCASSLRRTSLPPYNEQFFGPGTRLTVL.

This clonotype was counted ten times or more. The chain joins TRBV10-1 to TRBJ2-3, with unresolved D. Trimming took 0 bases from V and 6 from J, leaving 4 bases between them. The V gene's germline CDR1 is WNHNN and CDR2 SYGVQD (reference sequence). The CDR3 contains 12 residues. The CDR3 sequence is CASSESADTQYF. CDR3 in DNA: TGCGCCAGCAGTGAGTCTGCGGATACGCAGTATTTT.

CDR3 protein: CASSLGDRLLYGYTF. CDR3 nucleotides: TGTGCCAGCAGCTTAGGGGACAGACTCCTCTATGGCTACACCTTC. V is TRBV7-2 and J is TRBJ1-2, with 7 bases lining up with TRBD1. In germline, CDR1 is SGHTA, CDR2 FQGNSA. The CDR3 sequence is 15 residues long. The J segment lost 4 bases and the V segment lost 1 base, leaving 6 bases of the junction unmatched.

This clonotype was counted only a few times. The chain joins TRBV7-9 to TRBJ1-3, with D hard to call. Germline lookup yields CDR1 SEHNR and CDR2 FQNEAQ (reference sequence). The V end was cut by 4 bases, the J end by 7 bases, with 8 bases between. This CDR3 comprises 12 residues. CDR3 sequence: CASSSGWNTIYF. The CDR3 DNA is TGTGCCAGCAGCTCCGGGTGGAACACCATATATTTT.

This clonotype was counted only a few times. The chain combines TRBV2 with TRBJ2-7, with 8 positions matching TRBD1. The CDR3 has 12 amino acids. V gave up 6 bases and J gave up 6 bases; unmatched junction bases: 4. The germline gives CDR1 SNHLY, CDR2 FYNNEI. The CDR3: CASRPDRGEQYF. In DNA form, the CDR3 reads TGTGCCAGCAGACCCGACAGGGGCGAGCAGTACTTC.

J is TRBJ2-1 and V is TRBV10-1; 10 bases are a match to TRBD1. Germline V gene data show CDR1 as WNHNN and CDR2 as SYGVQD (reference sequence). The trim removed 0 bases at V and 3 bases at J, leaving 2 bases unmatched. CDR3 length: 16 amino acids. In DNA form, the CDR3 reads TGCGCCAGCAGTGAGTCAGGGACAGGGGTCTACAATGAGCAGTTCTTC. The encoded protein is CASSESGTGVYNEQFF.

This clonotype has only a few counts. The J gene is TRBJ1-6, the V gene TRBV20-1; the D gene is possibly TRBD1 (5 bases). The CDR3 covers 17 residues. CDR1 DFQATT and CDR2 SNEGSKA come from the germline V gene (reference sequence). V lost 0 bases to trimming and J lost 12 bases, with 24 bases between them. This CDR3 is CSARDDRGTHARGPLHF. The CDR3 DNA sequence: TGCAGTGCTAGAGATGATCGAGGGACGCACGCTCGGGGACCCCTCCACTTT.

This clonotype was found a few times. CDR3 residues: CASSLPGFGSPLHF. The CDR3 nucleotides read TGTGCCAGCAGCCTCCCAGGGTTCGGTTCACCCCTCCACTTT. The chain joins TRBV6-1 to TRBJ1-6, with D possibly matching TRBD1 (5 bases). With 6 bases removed from V and 9 bases from J, the gap between germline ends came to 15 bases. This CDR3 is 14 amino acids long. Germline lookup yields CDR1 MNHNS and CDR2 SASEGT.

J is TRBJ1-2 and V is TRBV20-1; D is undetermined. V was pared by 6 bases and J by 4 bases, with 12 bases between. Germline V gives CDR1 DFQATT, CDR2 SNEGSKA (reference sequence). This CDR3 has 12 residues. The CDR3 sequence: CSAPLRFYGYTF. CDR3 bases: TGCAGTGCCCCTCTCCGATTCTATGGCTACACCTTC.

This clonotype turned up a few times. This chain uses TRBV6-5 with TRBJ2-7, with unresolved D. V was shortened by 0 bases and J by 7 bases, with 13 bases between the two germline ends. The CDR3 has 14 amino acids. CDR1 is MNHEY, CDR2 SVGAGI, per germline. In DNA, the CDR3 is TGTGCCAGCAGTTACTCGTTCCCACCGGAAGAGCAGTACTTC. It is translated as CASSYSFPPEEQYF.

This clonotype was seen a few times. The rearrangement joins TRBV3-1 to TRBJ2-4, with no clear D. Trimming took 3 bases from V and 8 from J, leaving 14 bases between them. The CDR3 extends over 14 amino acids. The germline CDR1 and CDR2 sequences are LGHDT and YNNKEL (reference sequence). CDR3 bases: TGTGCCAGCAGCCAGGCTTCCAGTTTCGACATTCAGTACTTC. It codes for CASSQASSFDIQYF.

This clonotype was counted a few times. This chain's CDR3 is CASTPTGNEQFF. The CDR3 DNA is TGTGCCAGCACCCCGACAGGGAATGAGCAGTTCTTC. The rearrangement links TRBV12-3 or TRBV12-4 to TRBJ2-1; 7 bases line up with TRBD1. Trimming at V came to 7 bases and at J to 7 bases, leaving 4 bases not matched to a gene. The CDR3 runs to 12 residues.

This clonotype turned up a few times. The chain has TRBV6-2 or TRBV6-3 and TRBJ2-2; 7 bases agree with TRBD1. This CDR3 contains 14 residues. The V gene's germline CDR1 is MNHEY and CDR2 SVGEGT. Germline trimming cut 6 bases from V and 5 bases from J; bases unmatched to any gene: 6. The CDR3 protein is CASSPTGWTGELFF. CDR3 DNA sequence: TGTGCCAGCAGCCCGACAGGGTGGACCGGGGAGCTGTTTTTT.

This chain connects TRBV7-3 to TRBJ2-3; D might be TRBD2 (6 bases). Trimming stripped 6 bases from V and 2 bases from J, with 12 bases between. This CDR3 spans 14 amino acids. Per germline, CDR1 SGHTA and CDR2 FQGTGA. The CDR3 loop reads CASSVSGTTDTQYF. DNA of the CDR3: TGTGCCAGCAGTGTTAGCGGAACCACAGATACGCAGTATTTT.